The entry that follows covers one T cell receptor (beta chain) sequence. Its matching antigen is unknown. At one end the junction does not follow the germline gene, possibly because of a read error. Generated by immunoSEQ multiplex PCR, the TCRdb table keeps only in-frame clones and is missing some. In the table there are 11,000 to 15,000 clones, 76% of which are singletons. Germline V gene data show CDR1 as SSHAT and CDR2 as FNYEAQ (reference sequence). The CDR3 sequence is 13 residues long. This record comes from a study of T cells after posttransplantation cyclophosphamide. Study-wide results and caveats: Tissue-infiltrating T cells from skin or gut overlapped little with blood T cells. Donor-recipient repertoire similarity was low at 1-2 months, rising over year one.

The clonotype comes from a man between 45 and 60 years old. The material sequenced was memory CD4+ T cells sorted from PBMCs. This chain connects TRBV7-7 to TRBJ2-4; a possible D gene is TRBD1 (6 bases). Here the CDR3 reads CASSTGLKNIQYF. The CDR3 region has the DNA TGTGCTAGCAGTACAGGGTTAAAAAACATTCAGTACTTC.